These T cell receptor beta chains were read from a single sample in a study of control samples from healthy donors and cancer patients. TCRdb's table, derived via immunoSEQ multiplex PCR, lists solely in-frame clones and lacks some. The top ten hold about 40% of the sample, which has about 120,000 clones, more than 70% seen once. The sequenced sample was blood. Source of these receptors: a man aged 45-65 years in good health. The CDR3 runs from the conserved cysteine through the conserved F or W. The D gene is left open where the match is weak. Not all rows give a size; the values are once, few, many and, for expanded clones, a class.

-	TRBV29-1	-	TRBJ1-3	CSAWGFGNTIYF	TGCAGTGCCTGGGGTTTCGGAAACACCATATATTTT
once	TRBV19	-	TRBJ1-1	CASSIKRGVEAFF	TGTGCCAGTAGTATAAAGAGGGGGGTTGAAGCTTTCTTT
-	TRBV5-8	TRBD1	TRBJ2-7	CASIPGQGDPYEQYF	TGTGCCAGCATCCCCGGACAGGGGGACCCCTACGAGCAGTACTTC
-	TRBV24-1	-	TRBJ1-1	CATKGLENTEAFF	TGTGCCACCAAGGGTCTTGAGAACACTGAAGCTTTCTTT
-	TRBV11-2	-	TRBJ1-2	CASSLVTSLANYGYTF	TGTGCCAGCAGCTTAGTTACTTCCCTCGCTAACTATGGCTACACCTTC
-	TRBV4-1	TRBD1	TRBJ1-5	CASSQEEGTVSNQPQHF	TGCGCCAGCAGCCAAGAGGAGGGGACAGTTAGCAATCAGCCCCAGCATTTT
-	TRBV9	TRBD1	TRBJ2-5	CASSVDRGLETQYF	TGTGCCAGCAGCGTAGATAGGGGGCTTGAGACCCAGTACTTC
-	TRBV5-1	-	TRBJ2-3	CASSPGLRKDTQYF	TGCGCCAGCAGCCCGGGACTGCGGAAGGATACGCAGTATTTT
-	TRBV30	TRBD2	TRBJ2-3	CAWSLQGLPSTDTQYF	TGTGCCTGGAGTCTCCAGGGACTACCTAGCACAGATACGCAGTATTTT
-	TRBV7-2	-	TRBJ2-7	CAIVREAQVEQYF	TGTGCCATTGTCCGGGAAGCTCAGGTCGAGCAGTACTTC
once	TRBV27	-	TRBJ1-1	CASSLGPDTEAFF	TGTGCCAGCAGTTTAGGGCCTGACACTGAAGCTTTCTTT
-	TRBV27	-	TRBJ1-1	CASSLSPNTEAFF	TGTGCCAGCAGTTTATCGCCTAACACTGAAGCTTTCTTT
-	TRBV9	-	TRBJ1-2	CASSVVEGGANYGYTF	TGTGCCAGCAGCGTAGTTGAGGGGGGAGCTAACTATGGCTACACCTTC
-	TRBV14	-	TRBJ2-1	CASSQDSYEQFF	TGTGCCAGCAGCCAGGACAGTTATGAGCAGTTCTTC
-	TRBV29-1	-	TRBJ2-5	CSVGVRETQYF	TGCAGCGTCGGGGTCCGAGAGACCCAGTACTTC
-	TRBV27	-	TRBJ2-2	CASSLSRARGTGELFF	TGTGCCAGCAGTTTATCCCGGGCGCGGGGCACCGGGGAGCTGTTTTTT
-	TRBV18	-	TRBJ1-1	CASSPGGDTEAFF	TGTGCCAGCTCACCGGGGGGGGACACTGAAGCTTTCTTT
-	TRBV7-6	TRBD1	TRBJ2-3	CASSLAPIGTGDTQYF	TGTGCCAGCAGCTTAGCGCCCATCGGGACAGGCGATACGCAGTATTTT
-	TRBV24-1	-	TRBJ1-2	CATSDFGGQEVYGYTF	TGTGCCACCAGTGATTTTGGAGGACAAGAAGTATATGGCTACACCTTC
-	TRBV6-2/TRBV6-3	-	TRBJ1-1	CASSYVAANTEAFF	TGTGCCAGCAGTTATGTTGCAGCGAACACTGAAGCTTTCTTT
few	TRBV11-2	-	TRBJ2-3	CASSPQLSTDTQYF	TGTGCCAGCAGCCCTCAGTTGTCCACAGATACGCAGTATTTT
-	TRBV19	-	TRBJ1-6	CASTPRPMDNSPLHF	TGTGCCAGTACCCCAAGACCGATGGATAATTCACCCCTCCACTTT
-	TRBV4-1	-	TRBJ2-5	CASSQECGPFTDETQYF	TGCGCCAGCAGCCAAGAGTGCGGCCCATTCACCGACGAGACCCAGTACTTC
-	TRBV19	TRBD1	TRBJ1-1	CASSTGGFKITEAFF	TGTGCCAGTAGTACAGGGGGCTTTAAGATCACTGAAGCTTTCTTT
-	TRBV10-2	TRBD1	TRBJ2-1	CASSRQGASYNEQFF	TGCGCCAGCAGCCGACAGGGGGCATCCTACAATGAGCAGTTCTTC
-	TRBV30	TRBD2	TRBJ2-3	CAWSAGGSVTDTQYF	TGTGCCTGGAGTGCGGGGGGGTCCGTCACAGATACGCAGTATTTT
-	TRBV27	-	TRBJ1-4	CASSPGREGNEKLFF	TGTGCCAGCAGTCCGGGCAGGGAGGGGAATGAAAAACTGTTTTTT
-	TRBV7-2	TRBD1	TRBJ2-7	CASSYDREYEQYF	TGTGCCAGCAGCTACGACAGGGAGTACGAGCAGTACTTC
once	TRBV12-3/TRBV12-4	TRBD1	TRBJ2-5	CASSSTGKETQYF	TGTGCCAGCAGTTCGACAGGGAAAGAGACCCAGTACTTC
-	TRBV11-2	-	TRBJ2-1	CASSLLASNEQFF	TGTGCCAGCAGCTTACTAGCGAGCAATGAGCAGTTCTTC
-	TRBV12-5	TRBD2	TRBJ2-1	CASGTPRGLGGRGEQFF	TGTGCTAGTGGCACTCCAAGGGGACTAGGGGGTAGGGGTGAGCAGTTCTTC
-	TRBV5-1	-	TRBJ2-3	CASSLRKIADTQYF	TGCGCCAGCAGCTTGAGAAAGATCGCAGATACGCAGTATTTT
-	TRBV18	TRBD1	TRBJ1-2	CASSPPAGQGIYGYTF	TGTGCCAGCTCACCACCGGCAGGACAGGGGATCTATGGCTACACCTTC
-	TRBV6-2/TRBV6-3	-	TRBJ2-4	CASSFDGGTYYLAKNIQYF	TGTGCCAGCAGTTTCGACGGGGGTACTTATTATCTAGCCAAAAACATTCAGTACTTC
-	TRBV2	TRBD1	TRBJ1-4	CASSERDSNEKLFF	TGTGCCAGCAGTGAAAGGGACAGTAATGAAAAACTGTTTTTT
once	TRBV29-1	-	TRBJ2-1	CSVGGSGYNEQFF	TGCAGCGTTGGAGGCTCGGGGTACAATGAGCAGTTCTTC
-	TRBV19	-	TRBJ2-7	CASSTIRSSEQYF	TGTGCCAGTAGTACCATTAGGAGTTCCGAGCAGTACTTC
-	TRBV19	TRBD1	TRBJ1-5	CASTPGAGGGQPQHF	TGTGCCAGTACCCCAGGGGCAGGGGGAGGACAGCCCCAGCATTTT
-	TRBV27	-	TRBJ1-1	CASSSGGQDTEAFF	TGTGCCAGCAGTTCCGGAGGCCAGGACACTGAAGCTTTCTTT
-	TRBV2	-	TRBJ1-2	CASSDPRARESYTF	TGTGCCAGCAGTGATCCTCGGGCAAGGGAGAGCTACACCTTC
-	TRBV18	TRBD1	TRBJ2-1	CASSPGQGTNNEQFF	TGTGCCAGCTCACCAGGACAGGGGACAAACAATGAGCAGTTCTTC
once	TRBV12-3/TRBV12-4	-	TRBJ2-7	CASSFSYEQYF	TGTGCCAGCAGTTTTTCCTACGAGCAGTACTTC
-	TRBV4-2	TRBD1	TRBJ1-2	CASSQGGQALYGYTF	TGTGCCAGCAGCCAAGGGGGACAGGCACTATATGGCTACACCTTC
-	TRBV6-2/TRBV6-3	TRBD1	TRBJ2-7	CASSYQLARQGGEQYF	TGTGCCAGCAGTTACCAACTAGCGAGACAGGGGGGCGAGCAGTACTTC
once	TRBV25-1	-	TRBJ1-2	CATRQDPYGYTF	TGTGCCACAAGACAGGACCCCTATGGCTACACCTTC
-	TRBV9	TRBD1	TRBJ1-4	CASSATGGMGEKLFF	TGTGCCAGCAGCGCAACAGGGGGTATGGGTGAAAAACTGTTTTTT